This T cell receptor (beta chain) was found in a study of T cell responses to AZD1222 COVID-19 vaccine. Points from the study as a whole: A reported finding is that nearly half of spike-specific TCRs target unmutated variant regions. None of the repertoires were sampled until the peak T cell response had passed. Spike-wide coverage was observed for vaccine-associated CD4 TCRs, with dominant responses at 160-218 and 743-854.

Sequenced by immunoSEQ multiplex PCR; TCRdb stores in-frame clones only, minus some. Of 40,000 or so clones in the sample, roughly 83% were seen once. This clone showed up just once. The antigen is undetermined. The CDR3 spans 17 residues. Germline V gives CDR1 GTSNPN, CDR2 SVGIG (reference sequence). V was pared by 0 bases and J by 3 bases, with 9 bases of the junction left unmatched. V and J are TRBV30 and TRBJ2-3; 10 bases align to TRBD2. This receptor was identified in an adult who received the AZD1222 COVID-19 vaccine. The specimen comprised peripheral blood, sampled 28 days after the second AZD1222 dose. As DNA, the CDR3 is TGTGCCTGGAGTGTCTCTAGCGGGGGCCAAGGGACAGATACGCAGTATTTT. Its protein is CAWSVSSGGQGTDTQYF. The variable domain in full, with the rest retrieved from reference TRBV30 and TRBJ2-3, is SQTIHQWPATLVQPVGSPLSLECTVEGTSNPNLYWYRQAAGRGLQLLFYSVGIGQISSEVPQNLSASRPQDRQFILSSKKLLLSDSGFYLCAWSVSSGGQGTDTQYFGPGTRLTVL.